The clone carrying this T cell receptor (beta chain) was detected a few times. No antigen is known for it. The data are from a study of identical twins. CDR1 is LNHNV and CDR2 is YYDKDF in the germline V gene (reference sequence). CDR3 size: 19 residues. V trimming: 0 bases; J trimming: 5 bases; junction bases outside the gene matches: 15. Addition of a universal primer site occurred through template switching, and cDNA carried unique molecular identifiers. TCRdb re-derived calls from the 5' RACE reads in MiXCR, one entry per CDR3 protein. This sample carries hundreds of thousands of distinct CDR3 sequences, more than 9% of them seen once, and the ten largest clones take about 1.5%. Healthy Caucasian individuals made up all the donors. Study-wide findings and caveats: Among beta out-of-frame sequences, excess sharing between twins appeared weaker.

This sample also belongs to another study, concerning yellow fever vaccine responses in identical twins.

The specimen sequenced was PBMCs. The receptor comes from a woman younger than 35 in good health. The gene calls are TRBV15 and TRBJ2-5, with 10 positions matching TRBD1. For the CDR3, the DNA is TGTGCCACCAGCAGAGATCATTTTTGGGGACAGGGGTCTTCCGAGACCCAGTACTTC. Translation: CATSRDHFWGQGSSETQYF.